This TCR beta chain was documented in a study of molecular identifiers for immune sequencing clone quantification. TCRdb processed the PCR reads anew with MiXCR; each CDR3 protein has one entry. The sample has 250,000 to 400,000 distinct CDR3 sequences, about 21% seen once. In its sample, this clonotype was seen a few times. The antigen is undetermined. Findings and limits, study-wide: Naive cells had under 1% of molecules in clones above 20 RNA copies, effectors over 98%.

The source material was naive CD8+ T cells from blood, with Jurkat cell RNA spiked in. Subset noted: FACS-sorted CD8+CD4-CCR7+CD45RA+ naive T cells. The clonotype was recovered from a human donor in good health. Some libraries in this study had Jurkat cell RNA spiked in.

CDR3 nucleotides: TGTGCCAGCAGTGCCTACGGGACTAGCATACAAGAGACCCAGTACTTC. It specifies CASSAYGTSIQETQYF. The genes are TRBV27 and TRBJ2-5, with TRBD2 matching over 9 bases. The CDR3 contains 16 residues. V dropped 5 bases and J dropped 2; count of bases not matched to a gene: 9. In germline, CDR1 is MNHEY, CDR2 SMNVEV (reference sequence).